Here is one T cell receptor (beta chain) with its context. The CDR3 loop spans 17 amino acids. Germline assignment: CDR1 MDHEN and CDR2 SYDVKM. V dropped 2 bases and J dropped 6; count of bases not matched to a gene: 12. Repertoires were generated with immunoSEQ multiplex PCR, while TCRdb's copy carries only in-frame clones and drops some. This table has under 130,000 clones, roughly 84% appearing once. The entry originates in a study of blood T cell repertoires in COVID-19. The wider study: In each case, the material was cDNA or gDNA derived from T cells, B-cell-depleted T cells, or PBMCs.

The specimen was peripheral blood. This TCR came from a human donor in a cohort sampled during active COVID-19. The chain employs TRBV28 and TRBJ2-5, with 10 bases that match TRBD2. CDR3 loop: CASSLTAGGRRIKTQYF. The CDR3 region has the DNA TGTGCCAGCAGTTTAACAGCGGGGGGGCGTCGGATAAAGACCCAGTACTTC.